This is a list of T cell receptor beta chains from one sample in a study of cytomegalovirus exposure and HLA in healthy donors. Libraries were prepared by immunoSEQ multiplex PCR; TCRdb keeps only in-frame clonotypes and omits some of them. This sample yields 150,000 to 200,000 clones, of which roughly 80% are seen a single time; around 6.9% belongs to the top ten. The material sequenced was PBMCs. These receptors originate from a male donor in good health and CMV-seropositive. The CDR3 runs from the conserved cysteine through the conserved F or W. Fields, in order: clone size, D gene, J gene, V gene, CDR3 DNA, CDR3 protein. A D gene is named only where the DNA matches it firmly. Size is stated for part of the rows, as once, few or many counts, or as a class when the clone is expanded.

abundance: NA; d_gene: NA; j_gene: TRBJ1-2; v_gene: TRBV25-1; CDR3nt: TGTGCCAGCAGTGAATACCACGGTAACTATGGCTACACCTTC; CDR3aa: CASSEYHGNYGYTF
abundance: NA; d_gene: TRBD1; j_gene: TRBJ1-2; v_gene: TRBV6-1; CDR3nt: TGTGCCAGCAGTGTCGGGACAGGGGTTAACTATGGCTACACCTTC; CDR3aa: CASSVGTGVNYGYTF
abundance: NA; d_gene: TRBD1; j_gene: TRBJ2-7; v_gene: TRBV29-1; CDR3nt: TGCAGCGCCTCAGGGGACAGGGGGTCCTACGAGCAGTACTTC; CDR3aa: CSASGDRGSYEQYF
abundance: NA; d_gene: NA; j_gene: TRBJ2-1; v_gene: TRBV19; CDR3nt: TGTGCCAGTAGTCCGGGACACCCTATCCTCAGCTCCTACAATGAGCAGTTCTTC; CDR3aa: CASSPGHPILSSYNEQFF
abundance: NA; d_gene: NA; j_gene: TRBJ2-7; v_gene: TRBV5-1; CDR3nt: TGCGCCAGCAGCTTGGACAGGATTGGTCCCTACGAGCAGTACTTC; CDR3aa: CASSLDRIGPYEQYF
abundance: NA; d_gene: NA; j_gene: TRBJ1-2; v_gene: TRBV27; CDR3nt: TGTGCCAGCAGTTTATCTTTGGGGGCCTATGGCTACACCTTC; CDR3aa: CASSLSLGAYGYTF
abundance: NA; d_gene: NA; j_gene: TRBJ1-2; v_gene: TRBV6-1; CDR3nt: TGTGCCAGCAGTGCTAATCTTGGGGCTGGCTATGGCTACACCTTC; CDR3aa: CASSANLGAGYGYTF
abundance: NA; d_gene: TRBD1; j_gene: TRBJ1-5; v_gene: TRBV15; CDR3nt: TGTGCCACCAGCTTACGGGACAGGAATCAGCCCCAGCATTTT; CDR3aa: CATSLRDRNQPQHF
abundance: NA; d_gene: NA; j_gene: TRBJ1-6; v_gene: TRBV6-1; CDR3nt: TGTGCCAGCAGTAAAGCCCGGTCACCCCTCCACTTT; CDR3aa: CASSKARSPLHF
abundance: once; d_gene: TRBD1; j_gene: TRBJ2-5; v_gene: TRBV20-1; CDR3nt: TGCAGTGCCCACAGGGGAGAGACCCAGTACTTC; CDR3aa: CSAHRGETQYF
abundance: NA; d_gene: NA; j_gene: TRBJ2-7; v_gene: TRBV7-9; CDR3nt: TGTGCCAGCAGGTTACGGTGGGTTTGGCGGGCCCCTAGCTCCTACGAGCAGTACTTC; CDR3aa: CASRLRWVWRAPSSYEQYF
abundance: NA; d_gene: TRBD2; j_gene: TRBJ2-7; v_gene: TRBV28; CDR3nt: TGTGCCAGCTCCTGGGGGGGTTCCTACGAGCAGTACTTC; CDR3aa: CASSWGGSYEQYF
abundance: NA; d_gene: TRBD1; j_gene: TRBJ2-5; v_gene: TRBV14; CDR3nt: TGTGCCAGCAGCCATCCCGGGGGAGGACAGGGGGAGACCCAGTACTTC; CDR3aa: CASSHPGGGQGETQYF
abundance: few; d_gene: NA; j_gene: TRBJ2-2; v_gene: TRBV27; CDR3nt: TGTGCCAGCAGTTCCAAGCCGGCCGGGGAGCTGTTTTTT; CDR3aa: CASSSKPAGELFF
abundance: once; d_gene: NA; j_gene: TRBJ2-1; v_gene: TRBV5-1; CDR3nt: TGCGCCAGCAGCTTGGGGTTAGAGAATGAGCAGTTCTTC; CDR3aa: CASSLGLENEQFF
abundance: NA; d_gene: TRBD1; j_gene: TRBJ1-6; v_gene: TRBV7-9; CDR3nt: TGTGCCAGCAGCTTAGACAGGGGCGGTAATTCACCCCTCCACTTT; CDR3aa: CASSLDRGGNSPLHF
abundance: once; d_gene: NA; j_gene: TRBJ2-7; v_gene: TRBV10-1; CDR3nt: TGCGCCAGCAGTAAGCAGGGCTCCACCTACGAGCAGTACTTC; CDR3aa: CASSKQGSTYEQYF
abundance: NA; d_gene: TRBD2; j_gene: TRBJ2-1; v_gene: TRBV11-1; CDR3nt: TGTGCCAGCAGCCTTCGGACTAGCGGGTCGCCCTACAATGAGCAGTTCTTC; CDR3aa: CASSLRTSGSPYNEQFF
abundance: NA; d_gene: NA; j_gene: TRBJ1-4; v_gene: TRBV9; CDR3nt: TGTGCCAGCAGCGTAGAAGGGGGTGGCACTAATGAAAAACTGTTTTTT; CDR3aa: CASSVEGGGTNEKLFF
abundance: NA; d_gene: TRBD2; j_gene: TRBJ2-1; v_gene: TRBV27; CDR3nt: TGTGCCAGCTGCTACGCCGGGGGGGATGAGCAGTTCTTC; CDR3aa: CASCYAGGDEQFF
abundance: NA; d_gene: NA; j_gene: TRBJ2-5; v_gene: TRBV6-5; CDR3nt: TGTGCCAGCAGTCTCCAGGGTCCTCAAGAGACCCAGTACTTC; CDR3aa: CASSLQGPQETQYF
abundance: NA; d_gene: NA; j_gene: TRBJ2-1; v_gene: TRBV10-3; CDR3nt: TGTGCCTTCTACCCCAAAGGAGGGTTTAATGAGCAGTTCTTC; CDR3aa: CAFYPKGGFNEQFF
abundance: NA; d_gene: NA; j_gene: TRBJ1-4; v_gene: TRBV27; CDR3nt: TGTGCCAGCAGTTTATACAGGGCTAATGAAAAACTGTTTTTT; CDR3aa: CASSLYRANEKLFF
abundance: few; d_gene: NA; j_gene: TRBJ1-3; v_gene: TRBV5-6; CDR3nt: TGTGCCAGCAGCTTGGGCGGCCCCTCTGGAAACACCATATATTTT; CDR3aa: CASSLGGPSGNTIYF
abundance: NA; d_gene: NA; j_gene: TRBJ1-5; v_gene: TRBV6-1; CDR3nt: TGTGCCAGCAGTACCCGTCCCGCGGGCAATCAGCCCCAGCATTTT; CDR3aa: CASSTRPAGNQPQHF
abundance: NA; d_gene: NA; j_gene: TRBJ1-3; v_gene: TRBV7-8; CDR3nt: TGTGCCAGCAGGCATACAGGCCCTGGAAACACCATATATTTT; CDR3aa: CASRHTGPGNTIYF
abundance: NA; d_gene: TRBD1; j_gene: TRBJ1-1; v_gene: TRBV5-5; CDR3nt: TGTGCCTGCAGTTACGGGGACAGGGGTCACACTGAAGCTTTCTTT; CDR3aa: CACSYGDRGHTEAFF
abundance: NA; d_gene: NA; j_gene: TRBJ1-5; v_gene: TRBV4-1; CDR3nt: TGCGCCAGCAGCCTCGGGGTCGGCAATCAGCCCCAGCATTTT; CDR3aa: CASSLGVGNQPQHF
abundance: NA; d_gene: NA; j_gene: TRBJ2-5; v_gene: TRBV4-1; CDR3nt: TGCGCCAGCAGCCAGGCTTGGGGGGTAAGGGGTGAGACCCAGTACTTC; CDR3aa: CASSQAWGVRGETQYF
abundance: NA; d_gene: TRBD2; j_gene: TRBJ2-3; v_gene: TRBV12-5; CDR3nt: TGTGCTAGTGTTCCCGGACTAGCGGGAGGCCCGACCCCAGATACGCAGTATTTT; CDR3aa: CASVPGLAGGPTPDTQYF
abundance: NA; d_gene: NA; j_gene: TRBJ2-3; v_gene: TRBV11-2; CDR3nt: TGTGCCAGCAGCTTAACTAGCTACACAGATACGCAGTATTTT; CDR3aa: CASSLTSYTDTQYF
abundance: NA; d_gene: NA; j_gene: TRBJ2-7; v_gene: TRBV6-5; CDR3nt: TGTGCCAGCAGCGGACGCACAGGGAACGAGCAGTACTTC; CDR3aa: CASSGRTGNEQYF
abundance: NA; d_gene: TRBD1; j_gene: TRBJ2-3; v_gene: TRBV5-8; CDR3nt: TGTGCCAGCCGGGACAGAAGCACAGATACGCAGTATTTT; CDR3aa: CASRDRSTDTQYF
abundance: NA; d_gene: TRBD2; j_gene: TRBJ2-1; v_gene: TRBV11-2; CDR3nt: TGTGCCAGCAGCTCCCCCTTAGCGGGAGTTGGGAATGAGCAGTTCTTC; CDR3aa: CASSSPLAGVGNEQFF
abundance: NA; d_gene: TRBD2; j_gene: TRBJ2-1; v_gene: TRBV5-1; CDR3nt: TGCGCCAGCAGCCACCCTAGCGGGGGCTCCTACAATGAGCAGTTCTTC; CDR3aa: CASSHPSGGSYNEQFF
abundance: NA; d_gene: NA; j_gene: TRBJ1-6; v_gene: TRBV7-8; CDR3nt: TGTGCCAGCAGCCCGACGGGGGGAAATAATTCACCCCTCCACTTT; CDR3aa: CASSPTGGNNSPLHF
abundance: NA; d_gene: NA; j_gene: TRBJ1-6; v_gene: TRBV28; CDR3nt: TGTGCCACGCTATCCCTAGGATCGGGGTATAATTCACCCCTCCACTTT; CDR3aa: CATLSLGSGYNSPLHF
abundance: NA; d_gene: TRBD2; j_gene: TRBJ2-3; v_gene: TRBV4-1; CDR3nt: TGCGCCAGCAGCCAAGATTCTAGCGGGAGGGCCGGTAGCACAGATACGCAGTATTTT; CDR3aa: CASSQDSSGRAGSTDTQYF
abundance: NA; d_gene: TRBD1; j_gene: TRBJ2-1; v_gene: TRBV28; CDR3nt: TGTGCCAGCAGTCAAACAGGGGGCTCCTACAATGAGCAGTTCTTC; CDR3aa: CASSQTGGSYNEQFF
abundance: once; d_gene: TRBD2; j_gene: TRBJ2-3; v_gene: TRBV2; CDR3nt: TGTGCCAGCAGAAGGACTAGCGGTCGCACAGATACGCAGTATTTT; CDR3aa: CASRRTSGRTDTQYF
abundance: NA; d_gene: TRBD2; j_gene: TRBJ2-7; v_gene: TRBV30; CDR3nt: TGTGCCTCCTCGGACTTTAGCGGGCCCTCCTACGAGCAGTACTTC; CDR3aa: CASSDFSGPSYEQYF
abundance: NA; d_gene: TRBD2; j_gene: TRBJ2-1; v_gene: TRBV18; CDR3nt: TGTGCCAGCTCAACACTAGCGGGCGACTACAATGAGCAGTTCTTC; CDR3aa: CASSTLAGDYNEQFF
abundance: NA; d_gene: TRBD2; j_gene: TRBJ2-7; v_gene: TRBV30; CDR3nt: TGTGCCCGAAGCGGGGGCCCCTACGAGCAGTACTTC; CDR3aa: CARSGGPYEQYF
abundance: NA; d_gene: NA; j_gene: TRBJ2-1; v_gene: TRBV6-1; CDR3nt: TGTGCCGGCAGTGGCCGCTCGGATCGGTGGAGCTCCTACAATGAGCAGTTCTTC; CDR3aa: CAGSGRSDRWSSYNEQFF
abundance: NA; d_gene: TRBD1; j_gene: TRBJ1-5; v_gene: TRBV7-9; CDR3nt: TGTTCCAGCAGCGACCAGGGGGCGCGTCAGCCCCAGCATTTT; CDR3aa: CSSSDQGARQPQHF
abundance: NA; d_gene: NA; j_gene: TRBJ1-1; v_gene: TRBV7-8; CDR3nt: TGTGCCAGCAGCTTAGAGCGGGGGGCGGGCACTGAAGCTTTCTTT; CDR3aa: CASSLERGAGTEAFF
abundance: NA; d_gene: NA; j_gene: TRBJ2-1; v_gene: TRBV30; CDR3nt: TGTGCCTGGACGATAGCGGTTAGCTCCTACAATGAGCAGTTCTTC; CDR3aa: CAWTIAVSSYNEQFF
abundance: NA; d_gene: NA; j_gene: TRBJ2-5; v_gene: TRBV11-2; CDR3nt: TGTGCCAGCAGCTTAGACCCCGTGGGGTTGGGGGGACAAGAGACCCAGTACTTC; CDR3aa: CASSLDPVGLGGQETQYF
abundance: NA; d_gene: TRBD2; j_gene: TRBJ2-1; v_gene: TRBV12-5; CDR3nt: TGTGCTAGTGGTTTGAGGACTAGCGGGAGCAATGAGCAGTTCTTC; CDR3aa: CASGLRTSGSNEQFF
abundance: NA; d_gene: TRBD2; j_gene: TRBJ2-3; v_gene: TRBV25-1; CDR3nt: TGTGCCAGCAGTGAGGGAACTAGCGGGAGTTCAGATACGCAGTATTTT; CDR3aa: CASSEGTSGSSDTQYF
abundance: NA; d_gene: TRBD2; j_gene: TRBJ2-3; v_gene: TRBV6-5; CDR3nt: TGTGCCAGCAGTCTTAGCGGGAAGAGCGCAGATACGCAGTATTTT; CDR3aa: CASSLSGKSADTQYF